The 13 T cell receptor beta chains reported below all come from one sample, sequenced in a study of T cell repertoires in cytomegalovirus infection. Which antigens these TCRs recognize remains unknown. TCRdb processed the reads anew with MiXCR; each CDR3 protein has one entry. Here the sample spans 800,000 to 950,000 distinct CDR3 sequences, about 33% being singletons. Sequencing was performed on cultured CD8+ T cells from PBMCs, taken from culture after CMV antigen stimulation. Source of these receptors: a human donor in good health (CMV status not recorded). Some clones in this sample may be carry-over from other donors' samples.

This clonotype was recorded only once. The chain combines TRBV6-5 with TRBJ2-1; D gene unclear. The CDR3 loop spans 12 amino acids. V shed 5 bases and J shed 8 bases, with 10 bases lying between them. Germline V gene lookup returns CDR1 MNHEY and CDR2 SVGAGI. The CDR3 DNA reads TGTGCCAGCAGTCGATCGGGCGATGAGCAGTTCTTC. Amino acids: CASSRSGDEQFF.

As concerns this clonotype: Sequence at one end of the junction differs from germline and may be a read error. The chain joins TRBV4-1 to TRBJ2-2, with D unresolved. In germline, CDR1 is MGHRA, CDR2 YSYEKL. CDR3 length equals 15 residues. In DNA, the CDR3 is TGCGCCAGTAGCCATGAAAGCGAGGTCGGCGGGGAGCTGTTTTTT. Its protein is CASSHESEVGGELFF.

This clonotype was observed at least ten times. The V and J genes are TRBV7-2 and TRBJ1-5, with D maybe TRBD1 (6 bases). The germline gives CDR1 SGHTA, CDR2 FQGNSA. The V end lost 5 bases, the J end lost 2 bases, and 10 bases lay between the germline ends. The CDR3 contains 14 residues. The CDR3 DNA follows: TGTGCCAGCAGCCCACAGGGAGGCAATCAGCCCCAGCATTTT. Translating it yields CASSPQGGNQPQHF.

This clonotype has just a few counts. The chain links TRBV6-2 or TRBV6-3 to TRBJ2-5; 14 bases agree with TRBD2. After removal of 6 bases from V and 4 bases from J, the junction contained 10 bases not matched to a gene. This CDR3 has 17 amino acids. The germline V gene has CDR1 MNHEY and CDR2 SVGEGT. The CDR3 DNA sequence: TGTGCCAGCAGGCTCACACGACTAGCGGGGGGGAGAGAGACCCAGTACTTC. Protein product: CASRLTRLAGGRETQYF.

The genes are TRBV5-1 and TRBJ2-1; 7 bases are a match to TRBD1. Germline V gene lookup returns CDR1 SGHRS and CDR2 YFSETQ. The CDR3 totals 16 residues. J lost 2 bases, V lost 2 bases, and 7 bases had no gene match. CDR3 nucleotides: TGCGCCAGCAGCTTCCCCACCGGGACAGCCTACAATGAGCAGTTCTTC. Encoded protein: CASSFPTGTAYNEQFF.

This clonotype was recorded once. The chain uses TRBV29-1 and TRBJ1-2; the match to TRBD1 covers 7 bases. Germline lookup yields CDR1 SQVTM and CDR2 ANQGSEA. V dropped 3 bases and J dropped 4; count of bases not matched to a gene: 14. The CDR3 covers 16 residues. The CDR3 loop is CSVEFRYDRDGYGYTF. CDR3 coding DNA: TGCAGCGTTGAGTTTAGATACGACAGGGATGGCTATGGCTACACCTTC.

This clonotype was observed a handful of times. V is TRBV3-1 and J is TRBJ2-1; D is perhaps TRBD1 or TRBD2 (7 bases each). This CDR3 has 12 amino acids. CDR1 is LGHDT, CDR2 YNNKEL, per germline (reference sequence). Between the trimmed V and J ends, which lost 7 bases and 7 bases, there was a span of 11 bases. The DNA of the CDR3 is TGTGCCAGCAACAGGGGAGGGAATGAGCAGTTCTTC. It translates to CASNRGGNEQFF.

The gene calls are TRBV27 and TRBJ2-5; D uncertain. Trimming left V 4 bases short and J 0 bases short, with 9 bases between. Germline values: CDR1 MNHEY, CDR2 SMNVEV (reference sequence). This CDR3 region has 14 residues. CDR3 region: CASSYLPHQETQYF. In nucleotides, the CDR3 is TGTGCCAGCAGTTACCTTCCCCACCAAGAGACCCAGTACTTC.

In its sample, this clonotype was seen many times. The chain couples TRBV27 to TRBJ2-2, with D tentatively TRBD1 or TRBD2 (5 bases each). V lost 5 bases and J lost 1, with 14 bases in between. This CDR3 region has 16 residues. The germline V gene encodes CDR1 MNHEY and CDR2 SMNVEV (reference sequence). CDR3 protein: CASSPRAGRNTGELFF. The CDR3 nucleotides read TGTGCCAGCAGTCCGCGGGCAGGGAGGAACACCGGGGAGCTGTTTTTT.

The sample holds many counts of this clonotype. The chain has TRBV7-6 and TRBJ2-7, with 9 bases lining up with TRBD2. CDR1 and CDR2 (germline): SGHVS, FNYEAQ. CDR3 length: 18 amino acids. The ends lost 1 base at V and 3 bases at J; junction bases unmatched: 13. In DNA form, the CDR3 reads TGTGCCAGCAGCTTAGATACCCCGACTAGCGGACTCAACTACGAGCAGTACTTC. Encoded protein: CASSLDTPTSGLNYEQYF. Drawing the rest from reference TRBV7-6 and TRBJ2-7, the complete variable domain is GAGVSQSPRYKVTKRGQDVALRCDPISGHVSLYWYRQALGQGPEFLTYFNYEAQQDKSGLPNDRFSAERPEGSISTLTIQRTEQRDSAMYRCASSLDTPTSGLNYEQYFGPGTRLTVT.

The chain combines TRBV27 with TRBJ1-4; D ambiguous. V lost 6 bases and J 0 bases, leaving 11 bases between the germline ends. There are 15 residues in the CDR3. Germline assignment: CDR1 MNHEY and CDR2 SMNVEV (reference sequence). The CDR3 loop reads CASSPDKATNEKLFF. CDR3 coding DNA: TGTGCCAGCAGCCCTGACAAGGCAACTAATGAAAAACTGTTTTTT.

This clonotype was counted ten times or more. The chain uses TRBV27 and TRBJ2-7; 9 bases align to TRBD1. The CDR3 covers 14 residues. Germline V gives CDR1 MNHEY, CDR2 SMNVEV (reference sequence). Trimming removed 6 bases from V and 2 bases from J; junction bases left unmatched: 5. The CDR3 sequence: CASSPGTGPYEQYV. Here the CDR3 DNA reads TGTGCCAGCAGCCCCGGGACAGGGCCCTACGAGCAGTACGTC.

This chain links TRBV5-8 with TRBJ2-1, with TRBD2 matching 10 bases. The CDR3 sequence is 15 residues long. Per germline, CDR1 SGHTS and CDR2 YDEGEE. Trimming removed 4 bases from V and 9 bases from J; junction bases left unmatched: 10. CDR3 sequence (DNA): TGTGCCAGCAGCGGCTTAGAGCGGGGGGGCATTGAGCAGTTCTTC. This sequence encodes CASSGLERGGIEQFF.